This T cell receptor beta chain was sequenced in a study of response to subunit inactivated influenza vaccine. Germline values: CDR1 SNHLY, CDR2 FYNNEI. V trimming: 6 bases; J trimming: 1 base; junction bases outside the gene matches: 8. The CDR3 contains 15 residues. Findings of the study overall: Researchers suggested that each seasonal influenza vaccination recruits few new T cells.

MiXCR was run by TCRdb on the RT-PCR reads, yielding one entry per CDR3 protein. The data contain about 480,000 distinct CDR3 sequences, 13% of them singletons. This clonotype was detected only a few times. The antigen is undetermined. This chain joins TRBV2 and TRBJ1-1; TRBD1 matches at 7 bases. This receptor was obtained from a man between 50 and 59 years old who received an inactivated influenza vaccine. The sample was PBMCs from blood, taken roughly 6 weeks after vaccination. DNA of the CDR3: TGTGCCAGCAGGGTGTACAGGGGCGGGAACACTGAAGCTTTCTTT. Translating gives CASRVYRGGNTEAFF.